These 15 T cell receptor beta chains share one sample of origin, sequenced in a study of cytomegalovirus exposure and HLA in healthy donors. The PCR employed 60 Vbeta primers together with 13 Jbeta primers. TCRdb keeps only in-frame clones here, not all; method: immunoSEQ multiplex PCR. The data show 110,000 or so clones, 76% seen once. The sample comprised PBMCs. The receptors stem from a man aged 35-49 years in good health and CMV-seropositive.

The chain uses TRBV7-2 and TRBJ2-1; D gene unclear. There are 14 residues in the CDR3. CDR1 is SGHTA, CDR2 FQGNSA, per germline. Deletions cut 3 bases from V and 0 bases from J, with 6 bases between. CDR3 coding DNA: TGTGCCAGCAGCTTTAAGAGCTCCTACAATGAGCAGTTCTTC. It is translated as CASSFKSSYNEQFF.

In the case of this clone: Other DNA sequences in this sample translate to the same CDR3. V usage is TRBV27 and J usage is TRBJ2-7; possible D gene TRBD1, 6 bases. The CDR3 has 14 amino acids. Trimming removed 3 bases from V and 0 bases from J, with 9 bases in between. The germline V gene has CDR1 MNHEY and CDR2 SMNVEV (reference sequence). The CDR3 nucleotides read TGTGCCAGCAGTTTGGCAGGGGACTCCTACGAGCAGTACTTC. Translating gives CASSLAGDSYEQYF.

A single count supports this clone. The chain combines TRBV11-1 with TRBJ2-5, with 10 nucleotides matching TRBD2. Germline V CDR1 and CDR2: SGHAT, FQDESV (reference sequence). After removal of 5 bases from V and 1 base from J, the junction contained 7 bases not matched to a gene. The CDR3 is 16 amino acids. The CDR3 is CASSPRLAGAQETQYF. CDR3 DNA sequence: TGTGCCAGCAGCCCCCGTCTAGCGGGGGCCCAAGAGACCCAGTACTTC.

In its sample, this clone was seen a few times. CDR3 bases: TGTGCCAGCAGCTTAGATAAGAGGGTTGAAGCTTTCTTT. Translating gives CASSLDKRVEAFF. This chain connects TRBV11-2 to TRBJ1-1; D is unresolved. CDR3 length equals 13 residues. The germline gives CDR1 SGHAT, CDR2 FQNNGV. Between the trimmed V and J ends, which lost 0 bases and 7 bases, there was a span of 9 bases.

CDR3 in amino acids: CASSYSTSGNTDTQYF. CDR3 nucleotide sequence: TGTGCCAGCAGTTATTCGACTAGCGGGAACACAGATACGCAGTATTTT. The V call is TRBV6-5, the J call TRBJ2-3, with TRBD2 identical over 11 bases. This CDR3 spans 16 amino acids. CDR1 is MNHEY, CDR2 SVGAGI, per germline. V lost 3 bases, J lost 2 bases, and 4 bases stayed unmatched.

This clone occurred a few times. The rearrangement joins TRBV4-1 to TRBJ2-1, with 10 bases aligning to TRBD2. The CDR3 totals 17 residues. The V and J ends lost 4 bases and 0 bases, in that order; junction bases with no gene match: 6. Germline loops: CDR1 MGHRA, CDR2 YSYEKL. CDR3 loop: CASSPRASGSSYNEQFF. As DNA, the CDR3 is TGCGCCAGCAGCCCTAGGGCTAGCGGGAGCTCCTACAATGAGCAGTTCTTC.

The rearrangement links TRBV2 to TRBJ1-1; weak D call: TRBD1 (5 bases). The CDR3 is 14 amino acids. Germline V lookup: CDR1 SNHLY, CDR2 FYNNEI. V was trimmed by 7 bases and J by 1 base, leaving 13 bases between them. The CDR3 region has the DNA TGTGCCAGCACACCGCGGACACCGAACACTGAAGCTTTCTTT. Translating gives CASTPRTPNTEAFF.

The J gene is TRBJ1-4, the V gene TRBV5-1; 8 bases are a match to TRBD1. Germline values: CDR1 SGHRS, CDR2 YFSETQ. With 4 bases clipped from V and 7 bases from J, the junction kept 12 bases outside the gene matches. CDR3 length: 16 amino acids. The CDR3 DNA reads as TGCGCCAGCAGCGAAACCAACAGGGGGAAAGGTGAAAAACTGTTTTTT. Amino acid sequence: CASSETNRGKGEKLFF.

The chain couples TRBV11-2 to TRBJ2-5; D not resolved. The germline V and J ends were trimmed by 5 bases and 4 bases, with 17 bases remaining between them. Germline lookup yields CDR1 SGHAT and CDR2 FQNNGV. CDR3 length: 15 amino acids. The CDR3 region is CASSGPASVPETQYF. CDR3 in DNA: TGTGCCAGCAGCGGCCCGGCGAGCGTACCAGAGACCCAGTACTTC.

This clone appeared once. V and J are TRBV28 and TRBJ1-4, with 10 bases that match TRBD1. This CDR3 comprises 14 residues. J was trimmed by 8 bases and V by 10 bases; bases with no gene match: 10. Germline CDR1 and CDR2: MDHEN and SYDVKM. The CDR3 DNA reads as TGTGCCATATTACGGACAGGGGGGAACGAAAAACTGTTTTTT. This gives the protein CAILRTGGNEKLFF.

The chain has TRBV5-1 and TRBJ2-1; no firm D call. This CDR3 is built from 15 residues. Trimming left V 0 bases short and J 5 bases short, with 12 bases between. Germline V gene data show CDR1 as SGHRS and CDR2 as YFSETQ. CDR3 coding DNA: TGCGCCAGCAGCTTGGATCCAGGCCAGGACAATGAGCAGTTCTTC. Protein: CASSLDPGQDNEQFF.

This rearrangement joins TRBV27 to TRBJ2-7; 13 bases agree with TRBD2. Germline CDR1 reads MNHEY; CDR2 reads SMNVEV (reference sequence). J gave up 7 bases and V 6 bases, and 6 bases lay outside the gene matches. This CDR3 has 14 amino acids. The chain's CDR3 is CASRTSGRSGEQYF. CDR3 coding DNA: TGTGCCAGCAGGACTAGCGGGAGGTCGGGAGAGCAGTACTTC.

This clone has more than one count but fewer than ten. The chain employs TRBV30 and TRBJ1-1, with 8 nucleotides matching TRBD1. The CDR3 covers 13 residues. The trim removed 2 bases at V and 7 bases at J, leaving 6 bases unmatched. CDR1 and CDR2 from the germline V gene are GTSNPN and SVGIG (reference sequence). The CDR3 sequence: CAWSRTGSGEAFF. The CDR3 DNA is TGTGCCTGGAGTCGGACAGGGAGCGGTGAAGCTTTCTTT. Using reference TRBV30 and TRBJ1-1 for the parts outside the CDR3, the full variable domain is SQTIHQWPATLVQPVGSPLSLECTVEGTSNPNLYWYRQAAGRGLQLLFYSVGIGQISSEVPQNLSASRPQDRQFILSSKKLLLSDSGFYLCAWSRTGSGEAFFGQGTRLTVV.

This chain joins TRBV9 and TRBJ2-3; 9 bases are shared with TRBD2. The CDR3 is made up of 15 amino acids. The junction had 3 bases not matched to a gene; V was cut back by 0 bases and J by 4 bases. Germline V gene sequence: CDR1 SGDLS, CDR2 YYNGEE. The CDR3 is CASSVVGLAADTQYF. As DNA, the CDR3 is TGTGCCAGCAGCGTAGTGGGACTAGCAGCAGATACGCAGTATTTT.

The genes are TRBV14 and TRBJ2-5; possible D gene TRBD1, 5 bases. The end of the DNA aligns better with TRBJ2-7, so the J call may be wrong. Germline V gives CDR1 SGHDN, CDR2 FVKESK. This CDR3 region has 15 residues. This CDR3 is CASSQASGSLSEQYF. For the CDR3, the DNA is TGTGCCAGCAGCCAAGCATCAGGGTCCCTCTCCGAGCAGTACTTC.